A single sample gave rise to the 30 T cell receptor beta chains below, sequenced in a study of blood T cell repertoires in COVID-19. Using immunoSEQ multiplex PCR, the repertoire was profiled, and TCRdb retains in-frame clones only, with some absent. The profile covers fewer than 300,000 clones, with about 85% appearing a single time and around 2.5% taken by the ten largest. Sequencing input: PBMCs or T cells enriched from blood (not recorded which). Source of these receptors: a woman aged 45-59 years who had recovered from COVID-19.

J is TRBJ1-1 and V is TRBV19; TRBD1 aligns across 7 bases. Losses at the gene ends were 5 bases for V and 5 bases for J; bases not matched to a gene: 2. The V gene's germline CDR1 is LNHDA and CDR2 SQIVND (reference sequence). This CDR3 region has 12 residues. Here the CDR3 reads CASSAQGTEAFF. In DNA, the CDR3 is TGTGCCAGTAGTGCACAGGGGACTGAAGCTTTCTTT. Filled out from reference TRBV19 and TRBJ1-1, the complete variable domain reads DGGITQSPKYLFRKEGQNVTLSCEQNLNHDAMYWYRQDPGQGLRLIYYSQIVNDFQKGDIAEGYSVSREKKESFPLTVTSAQKNPTAFYLCASSAQGTEAFFGQGTRLTVV.

The J gene is TRBJ2-7, the V gene TRBV28, with D possibly being TRBD1 (6 bases). CDR1 MDHEN and CDR2 SYDVKM come from the germline V gene. V lost 5 bases and J lost 2, with 10 bases in between. The CDR3 runs to 13 residues. CDR3 nucleotides: TGTGCCAGCAGTCCTACAGGGACCTACGAGCAGTACTTC. Its translation: CASSPTGTYEQYF.

V gene TRBV2 combines with J gene TRBJ2-7; D is unclear. With 2 bases removed from V and 2 bases from J, the gap between germline ends came to 7 bases. The CDR3 is 13 residues long. Germline CDR1 reads SNHLY; CDR2 reads FYNNEI. The CDR3 nucleotides read TGTGCCAGCAGTGAATCTCAGACCTACGAGCAGTACTTC. This gives the protein CASSESQTYEQYF.

The V call is TRBV30, the J call TRBJ1-2; maybe TRBD1 (5 bases). The germline gives CDR1 GTSNPN, CDR2 SVGIG (reference sequence). CDR3 length equals 12 residues. Deletions cut 2 bases from V and 4 bases from J, with 8 bases between. CDR3 sequence reads: CAWSTQGYGYTF. CDR3 sequence (DNA): TGTGCCTGGAGTACCCAGGGCTATGGCTACACCTTC.

This sequence joins TRBV30 and TRBJ2-4, with 11 bases lining up with TRBD2. Germline V lookup: CDR1 GTSNPN, CDR2 SVGIG (reference sequence). The CDR3 is made up of 15 amino acids. J gave up 7 bases and V 2 bases, and 7 bases lay outside the gene matches. In nucleotides, the CDR3 is TGTGCCTGGAGTCTAGCGGGGGGTGCAGGGAACATTCAGTACTTC. This encodes CAWSLAGGAGNIQYF.

The J gene is TRBJ2-1, the V gene TRBV3-1 (or the pseudogene TRBV3-2); 11 bases fit TRBD2. Germline CDR1 is LGHDT and CDR2 is YNNKEL (reference sequence). J was trimmed by 6 bases and V by 2 bases; bases with no gene match: 6. CDR3 length: 16 residues. CDR3 region: CASSQPGTSGSNEQFF. In nucleotides, the CDR3 is TGTGCCAGCAGCCAACCCGGGACTAGCGGTAGCAATGAGCAGTTCTTC.

The chain has TRBV2 and TRBJ1-2; 8 bases map to TRBD1. Germline V gives CDR1 SNHLY, CDR2 FYNNEI. With 5 bases clipped from V and 3 bases from J, the junction kept 2 bases outside the gene matches. The CDR3 length is 13 residues. The CDR3 DNA reads as TGTGCCAGCAGTCGGGGACAGGACTATGGCTACACCTTC. Translated: CASSRGQDYGYTF.

J is TRBJ2-1 and V is TRBV15; tentative D call: TRBD2 (5 bases). Germline CDR1 is LNHNV and CDR2 is YYDKDF (reference sequence). V lost 0 bases and J 8 bases, leaving 17 bases between the germline ends. This CDR3 has 16 amino acids. CDR3 amino acids: CATSRDLLAAGDEQFF. The CDR3 DNA follows: TGTGCCACCAGCAGAGATCTCTTAGCTGCCGGGGATGAGCAGTTCTTC.

The CDR3 DNA sequence: TGTGCCAGTAGTATGGGGACTAGCGGGAGCACAGATACGCAGTATTTT. Translated, it gives CASSMGTSGSTDTQYF. V gene TRBV19 combines with J gene TRBJ2-3, with TRBD2 identical over 12 bases. After removal of 3 bases from V and 0 bases from J, the junction contained 1 base not matched to a gene. The CDR3 is 16 residues long. Germline V gene sequence: CDR1 LNHDA, CDR2 SQIVND (reference sequence).

The chain carries TRBV6-5 and TRBJ1-2; 8 bases align to TRBD1. The CDR3 length is 13 residues. The junction had 4 bases not matched to a gene; V was cut back by 5 bases and J by 5 bases. Germline CDR1 reads MNHEY; CDR2 reads SVGAGI. The CDR3, as DNA: TGTGCCAGCAGTAGACAGGGGACGTATGGCTACACCTTC. Amino acid sequence: CASSRQGTYGYTF.

The CDR3 nucleotides read TGCAGCGTTGTGGTTATGGAAGGGAGGGTCGAGCAGTACTTC. This encodes CSVVVMEGRVEQYF. The V call is TRBV29-1, the J call TRBJ2-7, with 7 bases fitting TRBD2. J was trimmed by 6 bases and V by 4 bases; bases with no gene match: 12. The CDR3 has 14 residues. In germline, CDR1 is SQVTM, CDR2 ANQGSEA.

The chain couples TRBV18 to TRBJ2-1; unclear D gene. The V end was cut by 2 bases, the J end by 5 bases, with 7 bases between. The CDR3 sequence is 13 residues long. Germline V gene sequence: CDR1 KGHSH, CDR2 LQKENI. The CDR3 DNA sequence: TGTGCCAGCTCACCAAGCGTTCACAATGAGCAGTTCTTC. Translated: CASSPSVHNEQFF.

This rearrangement joins TRBV19 to TRBJ2-3; 7 positions agree with TRBD2. The CDR3 has 15 amino acids. J was trimmed by 0 bases and V by 7 bases; bases with no gene match: 7. The germline V gene has CDR1 LNHDA and CDR2 SQIVND (reference sequence). Here the CDR3 reads CASTEREPSTDTQYF. CDR3 in DNA: TGTGCCAGTACTGAGCGGGAACCTAGCACAGATACGCAGTATTTT.

This rearrangement joins TRBV28 to TRBJ1-2; 7 bases agree with TRBD1. V lost 5 bases and J lost 7; bases outside the gene matches: 7. Per germline, CDR1 MDHEN and CDR2 SYDVKM. The CDR3 consists of 13 residues. The CDR3 here is CASSRRQGVGYTF. CDR3 DNA: TGTGCCAGCAGTCGTCGACAGGGCGTTGGCTACACCTTC.

There are a few counts of this clone. The chain uses TRBV15 and TRBJ1-2; D remains ambiguous. Germline-derived CDR1 and CDR2 are LNHNV and YYDKDF (reference sequence). The CDR3 contains 13 residues. The ends were cut back, 0 bases at V and 4 bases at J, with 6 bases in the middle. This CDR3 reads CATSRDYTYGYTF. The CDR3 nucleotides read TGTGCCACCAGCAGAGATTACACCTATGGCTACACCTTC. The full variable domain, in which reference TRBV15 and TRBJ1-2 provide the parts outside the CDR3, is DAMVIQNPRYQVTQFGKPVTLSCSQTLNHNVMYWYQQKSSQAPKLLFHYYDKDFNNEADTPDNFQSRRPNTSFCFLDIRSPGLGDTAMYLCATSRDYTYGYTFGSGTRLTVV.

V usage is TRBV6-2 or TRBV6-3 and J usage is TRBJ2-5, with D perhaps TRBD2 (6 bases). Germline CDR1 is MNHEY and CDR2 is SVGEGT. The V end was cut by 5 bases, the J end by 2 bases, with 21 bases between. The CDR3 extends over 17 amino acids. The CDR3 sequence: CASSHWNRRLDQETQYF. The CDR3 region has the DNA TGTGCCAGCAGTCATTGGAACCGACGACTAGATCAAGAGACCCAGTACTTC.

The J gene is TRBJ2-1, the V gene TRBV19, with D possibly TRBD2 on 5 matching bases. Looked up from germline, CDR1 is LNHDA and CDR2 is SQIVND (reference sequence). The CDR3 sequence is 13 residues long. V shed 5 bases and J shed 7 bases, with 12 bases lying between them. This CDR3 reads CASSPGSGNEQFF. Here the CDR3 DNA reads TGTGCCAGTAGTCCTGGTTCGGGGAATGAGCAGTTCTTC.

The V call is TRBV7-2, the J call TRBJ1-2; D is perhaps TRBD1 (5 bases). The ends were cut back, 6 bases at V and 5 bases at J, with 19 bases in the middle. Germline lookup yields CDR1 SGHTA and CDR2 FQGNSA. This CDR3 is 15 amino acids long. The CDR3 here is CASSPTGESLYGYTF. For the CDR3, the DNA is TGTGCCAGCAGTCCTACGGGGGAGAGCCTGTATGGCTACACCTTC.

Regarding this clone: Other nucleotide sequences in the sample specify the same CDR3. The V and J genes are TRBV18 and TRBJ2-4; 7 bases map to TRBD2. The V and J ends lost 2 bases and 8 bases, in that order; junction bases with no gene match: 0. Germline V lookup: CDR1 KGHSH, CDR2 LQKENI. The CDR3 is 12 amino acids. The CDR3 DNA reads as TGTGCCAGCTCACCAGGGAGGGACATTCAGTACTTC. Its protein product is CASSPGRDIQYF.

The rearrangement links TRBV5-5 to TRBJ2-1; D gene ambiguous. Between the trimmed V and J ends, which lost 1 base and 1 base, there was a span of 9 bases. CDR3 size: 15 residues. The V gene's germline CDR1 is SGHKS and CDR2 YYEKEE (reference sequence). CDR3 loop: CASSLISPSYNEQFF. The DNA of the CDR3 is TGTGCCAGCAGCTTGATCAGTCCGTCCTACAATGAGCAGTTCTTC.

The chain joins TRBV5-6 to TRBJ1-1, with 7 bases lining up with TRBD1. CDR3 length equals 16 residues. Germline CDR1 is SGHDT and CDR2 is YYEEEE. V gave up 2 bases and J gave up 3 bases; unmatched junction bases: 10. The CDR3 DNA sequence: TGTGCCAGCAGCTTCGATCAGGGGGTACTTCACACTGAAGCTTTCTTT. It encodes CASSFDQGVLHTEAFF.

The CDR3 sequence is CASSSQGDPENTIYF. The CDR3 nucleotides are TGCGCCAGCAGCTCGCAAGGGGATCCAGAAAACACCATATATTTT. This rearrangement joins TRBV5-1 to TRBJ1-3; possibly TRBD1 for D (5 bases). V lost 3 bases and J 6 bases, leaving 16 bases between the germline ends. Germline loops: CDR1 SGHRS, CDR2 YFSETQ. This CDR3 comprises 15 residues.

This chain connects TRBV28 to TRBJ2-7; 7 bases align to TRBD1. Germline V gene lookup returns CDR1 MDHEN and CDR2 SYDVKM. The CDR3 consists of 19 residues. V lost 3 bases and J lost 0; bases outside the gene matches: 17. As DNA, the CDR3 is TGTGCCAGCAGTTTGGGTTGGTTAGGGGGCCGAGGGAGCTCCTACGAGCAGTACTTC. Translating it yields CASSLGWLGGRGSSYEQYF.

The chain has TRBV6-5 and TRBJ2-5; 9 positions match TRBD2. Trimming removed 6 bases from V and 5 bases from J; junction bases left unmatched: 10. CDR3 length equals 15 residues. Germline CDR1 MNHEY, CDR2 SVGAGI. CDR3 sequence reads: CASRDSGRVVETQYF. The DNA for the CDR3 is TGTGCCAGCAGGGATAGCGGGAGAGTTGTGGAGACCCAGTACTTC.

The rearrangement uses TRBV2 and TRBJ1-2; D not certain. Germline values: CDR1 SNHLY, CDR2 FYNNEI. The CDR3 totals 14 residues. V lost 8 bases and J lost 5, with 18 bases in between. CDR3 nucleotides: TGTGCCAGCGATGCCGTGGACGGGGTTTATGGCTACACCTTC. Translated: CASDAVDGVYGYTF.

This chain connects TRBV28 to TRBJ1-4; the D gene is possibly TRBD1 (5 bases). Deletions cut 6 bases from V and 4 bases from J, with 15 bases between. Germline loops: CDR1 MDHEN, CDR2 SYDVKM. The CDR3 loop spans 15 amino acids. The CDR3 is CASSPAGTNNEKLFF. CDR3 nucleotides: TGTGCCAGCAGCCCCGCGGGGACGAATAATGAAAAACTGTTTTTT. The full variable domain, completed using reference TRBV28 and TRBJ1-4, is DVKVTQSSRYLVKRTGEKVFLECVQDMDHENMFWYRQDPGLGLRLIYFSYDVKMKEKGDIPEGYSVSREKKERFSLILESASTNQTSMYLCASSPAGTNNEKLFFGSGTQLSVL.

The V and J genes are TRBV5-1 and TRBJ2-1, with D unresolved. CDR1 SGHRS and CDR2 YFSETQ come from the germline V gene. The V and J ends lost 4 bases and 0 bases respectively, with 8 bases between them. The CDR3 sequence is 14 residues long. The CDR3 DNA follows: TGCGCCAGCAGCCTGAGTAGCTCCTACAATGAGCAGTTCTTC. It is translated as CASSLSSSYNEQFF.

The chain recombines TRBV27 with TRBJ1-2; 8 nucleotides align to TRBD1. Germline V gives CDR1 MNHEY, CDR2 SMNVEV (reference sequence). Trimming removed 6 bases from V and 4 bases from J; junction bases left unmatched: 7. The CDR3 sequence is 14 residues long. CDR3 amino acids: CASSPTGGGYGYTF. The CDR3 nucleotides read TGTGCCAGCAGCCCTACAGGGGGGGGCTATGGCTACACCTTC.

The DNA of the CDR3 is TGTGCCAGCAGCTTGGCCCAGGGCCGACAGCCCCAGCATTTT. Residues: CASSLAQGRQPQHF. The V gene is TRBV5-6, the J gene TRBJ1-5, with D possibly being TRBD1 (5 bases). Deletions cut 0 bases from V and 7 bases from J, with 11 bases between. The CDR3 covers 14 residues. CDR1 and CDR2 (germline): SGHDT, YYEEEE.

The chain is built from TRBV5-5 and TRBJ2-7; 7 bases are a match to TRBD1. CDR3 length: 15 residues. The trim removed 4 bases at V and 6 bases at J, leaving 13 bases unmatched. Germline V gene sequence: CDR1 SGHKS, CDR2 YYEKEE (reference sequence). The CDR3 coding sequence is TGTGCCAGCAGCCAGAACGACGGGACAGTGTCCGAGCAGTACTTC. The encoded protein is CASSQNDGTVSEQYF.